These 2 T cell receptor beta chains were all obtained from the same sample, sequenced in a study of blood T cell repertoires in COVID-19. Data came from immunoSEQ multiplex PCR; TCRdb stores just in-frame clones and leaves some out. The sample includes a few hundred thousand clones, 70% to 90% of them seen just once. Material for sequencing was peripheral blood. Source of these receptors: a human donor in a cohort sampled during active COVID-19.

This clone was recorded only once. CDR3 coding DNA: TGTGCCAGCAGTTCTATAACAGGGGTGGGCAATCAGCCCCAGCATTTT. Translated, it gives CASSSITGVGNQPQHF. V and J are TRBV27 and TRBJ1-5; 7 bases map to TRBD1. This CDR3 is built from 16 residues. V shed 4 bases, J shed 2 bases, and the junction held 8 bases outside the gene matches. CDR1 MNHEY and CDR2 SMNVEV come from the germline V gene (reference sequence).

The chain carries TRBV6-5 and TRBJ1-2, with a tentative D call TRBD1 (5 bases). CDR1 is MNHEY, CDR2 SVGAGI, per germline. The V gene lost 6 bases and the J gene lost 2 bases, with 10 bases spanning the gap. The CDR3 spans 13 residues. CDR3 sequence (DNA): TGTGCCAGCAGGATAACAGGAAACTATGGCTACACCTTC. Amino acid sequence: CASRITGNYGYTF.